These T cell receptor beta chains were read from a single sample in a study of T cells in Graves' hyperthyroidism and ophthalmopathy. MiXCR, applied by TCRdb to the multiplex PCR reads, yields one record per CDR3 protein. The sample has 560,000 or so distinct CDR3 sequences, about half seen once; the top ten hold 8.2%. The source material was peripheral blood or thyroid tissue (not recorded which). The source is a woman under 30 with Graves' hyperthyroidism. CDR3s include the opening cysteine and the closing phenylalanine or tryptophan. D genes are given only for firm matches. Not all rows give a size; the values are once, few, many and, for expanded clones, a class.

CDR3aa: CASSRQGANEAFF
CDR3nt: TGTGCCAGCAGCCGACAGGGGGCAAATGAAGCTTTCTTT
abundance: NA
j_gene: TRBJ1-1
d_gene: TRBD1
v_gene: TRBV7-2

CDR3aa: CASIWDNTEAFF
CDR3nt: TGTGCCAGTATCTGGGACAACACTGAAGCTTTCTTT
abundance: few
j_gene: TRBJ1-1
d_gene: NA
v_gene: TRBV2

CDR3aa: CASSEQLAGIETQYF
CDR3nt: TGTGCCAGCAGCGAACAACTAGCGGGAATAGAGACCCAGTACTTC
abundance: NA
j_gene: TRBJ2-5
d_gene: TRBD2
v_gene: TRBV5-4

CDR3aa: CASSEVGLNYGYTF
CDR3nt: TGTGCCAGCAGTGAAGTGGGGCTTAACTATGGCTACACCTTC
abundance: few
j_gene: TRBJ1-2
d_gene: NA
v_gene: TRBV25-1

CDR3aa: CSVDPVARRKNSNQPQHF
CDR3nt: TGCAGCGTTGACCCCGTGGCAAGGCGGAAGAATAGCAATCAGCCCCAGCATTTT
abundance: few
j_gene: TRBJ1-5
d_gene: NA
v_gene: TRBV29-1

CDR3aa: CASSFRTGGSTSPLHF
CDR3nt: TGTGCCAGCAGCTTTCGGACAGGGGGTTCCACTTCACCCCTCCACTTT
abundance: few
j_gene: TRBJ1-6
d_gene: TRBD1
v_gene: TRBV7-8

CDR3aa: CSVKLAGSAYYEQYF
CDR3nt: TGCAGCGTTAAACTAGCGGGATCGGCCTACTACGAGCAGTACTTC
abundance: NA
j_gene: TRBJ2-7
d_gene: TRBD2
v_gene: TRBV29-1

CDR3aa: CASSQDPGTRNEQYF
CDR3nt: TGTGCCAGCAGCCAAGATCCCGGGACTAGGAACGAGCAGTACTTC
abundance: few
j_gene: TRBJ2-7
d_gene: TRBD2
v_gene: TRBV7-8

CDR3aa: CSAKGGSGNSPLHF
CDR3nt: TGCAGTGCCAAGGGGGGAAGTGGGAATTCACCCCTCCACTTT
abundance: once
j_gene: TRBJ1-6
d_gene: NA
v_gene: TRBV20-1

CDR3aa: CASSGVPPGETQYF
CDR3nt: TGTGCCAGCAGTGGTGTTCCACCTGGAGAGACCCAGTACTTC
abundance: NA
j_gene: TRBJ2-5
d_gene: NA
v_gene: TRBV25-1

CDR3aa: CASSVDREGRQYF
CDR3nt: TGTGCCAGCAGCGTAGACCGGGAGGGCAGGCAGTACTTC
abundance: many
j_gene: TRBJ2-7
d_gene: TRBD2
v_gene: TRBV9

CDR3aa: CASSLLDRANTEAFF
CDR3nt: TGTGCCAGCAGCCTATTGGACAGGGCGAACACTGAAGCTTTCTTT
abundance: few
j_gene: TRBJ1-1
d_gene: TRBD1
v_gene: TRBV7-2

CDR3aa: CASSYSGRDLYEQYF
CDR3nt: TGTGCCAGCAGCTATAGCGGGAGGGATCTCTACGAGCAGTACTTC
abundance: NA
j_gene: TRBJ2-7
d_gene: TRBD2
v_gene: TRBV7-3

CDR3aa: CASSPGAGDYGYTF
CDR3nt: TGCGCCAGCAGCCCCGGCGCGGGGGACTATGGCTACACCTTC
abundance: few
j_gene: TRBJ1-2
d_gene: NA
v_gene: TRBV5-1

CDR3aa: CASSYDSGNTIYF
CDR3nt: TGTGCCAGCAGTTACGACAGCGGAAACACCATATATTTT
abundance: many
j_gene: TRBJ1-3
d_gene: NA
v_gene: TRBV2

CDR3aa: CASSAVREETQYF
CDR3nt: TGTGCCAGCAGTGCTGTGAGGGAAGAGACCCAGTACTTC
abundance: many
j_gene: TRBJ2-5
d_gene: NA
v_gene: TRBV2

CDR3aa: CASSPLSAGSYEQYF
CDR3nt: TGTGCCAGCAGTCCCCTGTCAGCCGGCTCCTACGAGCAGTACTTC
abundance: NA
j_gene: TRBJ2-7
d_gene: NA
v_gene: TRBV12-3/TRBV12-4

CDR3aa: CASRGRGYTF
CDR3nt: TGTGCCAGCAGGGGGCGAGGCTACACCTTC
abundance: NA
j_gene: TRBJ1-2
d_gene: NA
v_gene: TRBV7-6

CDR3aa: CARAGRQQETQYF
CDR3nt: TGTGCTAGAGCGGGACGGCAACAAGAGACCCAGTACTTC
abundance: NA
j_gene: TRBJ2-5
d_gene: TRBD2
v_gene: TRBV25-1